The 8 T cell receptor beta chains given below trace back to one sample, sequenced in a study of blood T cell repertoires in COVID-19. Produced via immunoSEQ multiplex PCR; TCRdb's table is partial and in-frame only. The sample lists 100,000 to 150,000 clones; just under 80% were seen once. Sequencing was carried out using peripheral blood. All receptors derive from a human donor in a cohort sampled during active COVID-19.

The chain uses TRBV30 and TRBJ2-3, with a possible D match to TRBD1 (5 bases). The V and J ends lost 0 bases and 4 bases respectively, with 11 bases between them. This CDR3 comprises 14 residues. Looked up from germline, CDR1 is GTSNPN and CDR2 is SVGIG (reference sequence). CDR3 in DNA: TGTGCCTGGAGTGTACTCCTGGGGCCAGATACGCAGTATTTT. Amino acids: CAWSVLLGPDTQYF.

The chain employs TRBV25-1 and TRBJ1-4; 10 nucleotides agree with TRBD1. CDR3 length equals 15 residues. With 7 bases clipped from V and 5 bases from J, the junction kept 7 bases outside the gene matches. The germline gives CDR1 MGHDK, CDR2 SYGVNS. CDR3 sequence (DNA): TGTGCCAGCACTGGGGGGACAGGGGTGAATGAAAAACTGTTTTTT. Amino acids: CASTGGTGVNEKLFF. The whole variable domain, filled in from reference TRBV25-1 and TRBJ1-4, reads EADIYQTPRYLVIGTGKKITLECSQTMGHDKMYWYQQDPGMELHLIHYSYGVNSTEKGDLSSESTVSRIRTEHFPLTLESARPSHTSQYLCASTGGTGVNEKLFFGSGTQLSVL.

The genes are TRBV4-3 and TRBJ1-3, with unresolved D. With 4 bases removed from V and 2 bases from J, the gap between germline ends came to 6 bases. This CDR3 region has 13 residues. Germline-derived CDR1 and CDR2 are LGHNA and YSLEER. The CDR3 DNA is TGCGCCAGCAGCCCCTCTGCTGGAAACACCATATATTTT. Amino acid sequence: CASSPSAGNTIYF.

V gene TRBV7-9 combines with J gene TRBJ1-2, with TRBD1 matching 7 bases. V trimming: 4 bases; J trimming: 7 bases; junction bases outside the gene matches: 6. Germline V gives CDR1 SEHNR, CDR2 FQNEAQ (reference sequence). The CDR3 has 13 residues. CDR3 nucleotides: TGTGCCAGCAGCTACGGGACAGACTCTGGCTACACCTTC. Its translation: CASSYGTDSGYTF. The variable domain in full, completed from reference TRBV7-9 and TRBJ1-2, reads DTGVSQNPRHKITKRGQNVTFRCDPISEHNRLYWYRQTLGQGPEFLTYFQNEAQLEKSRLLSDRFSAERPKGSFSTLEIQRTEQGDSAMYLCASSYGTDSGYTFGSGTRLTVV.

The sample holds a few counts of this clone. This sequence joins TRBV28 and TRBJ2-7; D gene ambiguous. Per germline, CDR1 MDHEN and CDR2 SYDVKM. The length of the CDR3 is 12 residues. Trimming shortened V by 6 bases and J by 7 bases, and 13 bases separated the two germline ends. The CDR3 coding sequence is TGTGCCAGCAGCCTCACTGCACTGGAGCAGTACTTC. Its translation: CASSLTALEQYF.

This clone was counted a single time. The V and J genes are TRBV2 and TRBJ2-5; 10 bases are shared with TRBD2. Germline assignment: CDR1 SNHLY and CDR2 FYNNEI. The V segment lost 3 bases and the J segment 3 bases; nucleotides outside the gene matches: 1. The CDR3 runs 14 residues. The CDR3 DNA is TGTGCCAGCAGTGAGCTAGCGGGGGAAGAGACCCAGTACTTC. Translation: CASSELAGEETQYF.

The chain carries TRBV5-1 and TRBJ2-3; 8 positions agree with TRBD2. Germline V gene sequence: CDR1 SGHRS, CDR2 YFSETQ. This CDR3 is built from 15 residues. J gave up 4 bases and V 2 bases, and 6 bases lay outside the gene matches. CDR3 protein: CASSLRGTSPDTQYF. CDR3 sequence (DNA): TGCGCCAGCAGCTTAAGAGGGACTAGTCCAGATACGCAGTATTTT. The whole variable domain, filled in from reference TRBV5-1 and TRBJ2-3, reads KAGVTQTPRYLIKTRGQQVTLSCSPISGHRSVSWYQQTPGQGLQFLFEYFSETQRNKGNFPGRFSGRQFSNSRSEMNVSTLELGDSALYLCASSLRGTSPDTQYFGPGTRLTVL.

Here the CDR3 reads CASSPTGPRNQPQHF. The CDR3 DNA follows: TGTGCCAGCAGTCCCACTGGCCCGCGGAATCAGCCCCAGCATTTT. The V and J genes are TRBV6-5 and TRBJ1-5, with D unresolved. The ends were cut back, 5 bases at V and 4 bases at J, with 15 bases in the middle. CDR1 and CDR2 (germline): MNHEY, SVGAGI. The CDR3 length is 15 residues.